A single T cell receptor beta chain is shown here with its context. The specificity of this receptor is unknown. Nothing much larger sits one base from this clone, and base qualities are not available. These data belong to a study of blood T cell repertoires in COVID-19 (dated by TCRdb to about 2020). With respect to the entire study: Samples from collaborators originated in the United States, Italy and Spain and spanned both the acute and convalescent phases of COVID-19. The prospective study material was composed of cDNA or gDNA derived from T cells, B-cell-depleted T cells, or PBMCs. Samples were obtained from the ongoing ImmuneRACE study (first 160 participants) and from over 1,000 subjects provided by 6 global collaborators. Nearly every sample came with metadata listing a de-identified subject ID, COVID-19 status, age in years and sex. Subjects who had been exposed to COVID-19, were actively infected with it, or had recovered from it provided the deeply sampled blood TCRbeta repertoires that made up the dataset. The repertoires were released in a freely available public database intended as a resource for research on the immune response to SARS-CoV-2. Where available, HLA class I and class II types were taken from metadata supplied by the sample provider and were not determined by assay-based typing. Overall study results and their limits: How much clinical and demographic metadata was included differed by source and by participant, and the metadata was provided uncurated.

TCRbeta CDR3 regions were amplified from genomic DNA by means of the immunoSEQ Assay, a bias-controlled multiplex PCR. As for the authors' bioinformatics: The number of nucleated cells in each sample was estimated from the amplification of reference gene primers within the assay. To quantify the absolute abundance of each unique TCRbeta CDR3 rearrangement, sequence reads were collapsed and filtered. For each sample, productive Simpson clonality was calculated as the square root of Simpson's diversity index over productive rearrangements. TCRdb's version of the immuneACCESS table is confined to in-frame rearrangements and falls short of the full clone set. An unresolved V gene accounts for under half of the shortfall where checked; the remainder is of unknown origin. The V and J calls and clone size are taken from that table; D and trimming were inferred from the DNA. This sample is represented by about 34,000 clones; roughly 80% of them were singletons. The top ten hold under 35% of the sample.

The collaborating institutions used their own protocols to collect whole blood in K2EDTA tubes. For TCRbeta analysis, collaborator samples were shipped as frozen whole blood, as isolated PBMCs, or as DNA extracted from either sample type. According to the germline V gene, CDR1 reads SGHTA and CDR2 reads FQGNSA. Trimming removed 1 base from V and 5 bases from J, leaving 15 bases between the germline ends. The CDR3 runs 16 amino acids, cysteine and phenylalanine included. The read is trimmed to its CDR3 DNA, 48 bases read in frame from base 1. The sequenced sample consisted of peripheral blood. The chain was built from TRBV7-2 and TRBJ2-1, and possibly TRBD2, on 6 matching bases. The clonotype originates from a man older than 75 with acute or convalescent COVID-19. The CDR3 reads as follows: CASSLEVGRSDNEQFF. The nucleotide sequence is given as TGTGCCAGCAGCTTAGAGGTCGGGAGAAGCGACAATGAGCAGTTCTTC. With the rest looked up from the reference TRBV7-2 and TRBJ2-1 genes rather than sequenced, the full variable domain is GAGVSQSPSNKVTEKGKDVELRCDPISGHTALYWYRQSLGQGLEFLIYFQGNSAPDKSGLPSDRFSAERTGGSVSTLTIQRTQQEDSAVYLCASSLEVGRSDNEQFFGPGTRLTVL.